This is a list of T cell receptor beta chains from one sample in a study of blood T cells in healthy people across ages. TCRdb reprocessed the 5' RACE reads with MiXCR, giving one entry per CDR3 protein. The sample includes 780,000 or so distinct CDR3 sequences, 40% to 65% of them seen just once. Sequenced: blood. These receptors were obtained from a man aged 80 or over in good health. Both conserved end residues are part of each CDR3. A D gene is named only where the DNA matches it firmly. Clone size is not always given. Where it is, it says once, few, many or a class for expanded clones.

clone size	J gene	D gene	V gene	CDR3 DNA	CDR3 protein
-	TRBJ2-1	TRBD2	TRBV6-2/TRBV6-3	TGTGCCAGCAGTTCCTCCCGGAGTAGCGGGAGAGGCGATGAGCAGTTCTTC	CASSSSRSSGRGDEQFF
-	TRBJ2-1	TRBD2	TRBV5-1	TGCGCCAGCAGCTCTGAAGAAGGAACTAGCGGGGGGAACAATGAGCAGTTCTTC	CASSSEEGTSGGNNEQFF
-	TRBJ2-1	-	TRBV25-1	TGTGCCAGCAGTGAATCTGGGCGAATCAAAGAGACCCAGTTCTTC	CASSESGRIKETQFF
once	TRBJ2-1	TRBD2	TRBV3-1	TGTGCCAGCAGCCCTTCCGGGACTAGCGGGGTATTTTCCTACAATGAGCAGTTCTTC	CASSPSGTSGVFSYNEQFF
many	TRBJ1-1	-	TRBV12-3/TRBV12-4	TGTGCCAGCAGCCTGACAGGGAACACTGAAGCTTTCTTT	CASSLTGNTEAFF
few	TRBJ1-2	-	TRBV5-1	TGCGCCAGCACCATTGGTTATCCCCCGCATGGCTACACCTTC	CASTIGYPPHGYTF
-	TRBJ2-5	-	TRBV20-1	TGCAGTGCTCCACACCAAGAGACCCAGTACTTC	CSAPHQETQYF
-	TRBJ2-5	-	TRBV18	TGTGCCAGCTCGCCCCTACCTCTAGGAGAGACCCAGTACTTC	CASSPLPLGETQYF
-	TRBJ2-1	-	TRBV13	TGTGCCAGCAGCTCGCCTCAGGGTAAAGAGCAGTTCTTC	CASSSPQGKEQFF
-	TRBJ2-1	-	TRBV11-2	TGTGCCAGCAGCTTAGATCCAGTAGTGGATGAGCAGTTCTTC	CASSLDPVVDEQFF
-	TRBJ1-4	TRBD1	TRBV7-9	TGTGCCAGCAGCGCCGGGACAGGGGGCGAAAAACTGTTTTTT	CASSAGTGGEKLFF
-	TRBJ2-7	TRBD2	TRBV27	TGTGCCAGCAGACCTACTAGCGGGACCGGGGGCGAGCAGTACTTC	CASRPTSGTGGEQYF
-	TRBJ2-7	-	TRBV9	TGTGCCAGCAGCGTAGGAGTCGACGTCTCCTACGAGCAGTACTTC	CASSVGVDVSYEQYF
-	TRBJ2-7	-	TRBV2	TGTGCCAGCAGTTTGGAACACGTCGGGGAGCAGTACTTC	CASSLEHVGEQYF
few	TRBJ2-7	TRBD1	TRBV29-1	TGCAGCGTCAAAGGGCCTACAGGGGGAGTCTACGAGCAGTACTTC	CSVKGPTGGVYEQYF
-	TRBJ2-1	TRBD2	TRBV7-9	TGTGCCAGCAGTCTTAGCGGGAGGGCCCTCTACAATGAGCAGTTCTTC	CASSLSGRALYNEQFF
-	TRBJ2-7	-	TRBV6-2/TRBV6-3	TGTGCCAGCAGTTACTCAACTGCCCGAAGGGACGAGCAGTACTTC	CASSYSTARRDEQYF
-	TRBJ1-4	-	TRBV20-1	TGCAGTGCTAGCCAGGGCCGTGAAAAACTGTTTTTT	CSASQGREKLFF
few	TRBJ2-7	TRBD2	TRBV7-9	TGTGCCAGCAGCTTCCTAGCGGCCTACGAGCAGTACTTC	CASSFLAAYEQYF
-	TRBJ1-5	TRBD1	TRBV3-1	TGTGCCAGCGGCCCTTCGACAGGGCCCAATCAGCCCCAGCATTTT	CASGPSTGPNQPQHF